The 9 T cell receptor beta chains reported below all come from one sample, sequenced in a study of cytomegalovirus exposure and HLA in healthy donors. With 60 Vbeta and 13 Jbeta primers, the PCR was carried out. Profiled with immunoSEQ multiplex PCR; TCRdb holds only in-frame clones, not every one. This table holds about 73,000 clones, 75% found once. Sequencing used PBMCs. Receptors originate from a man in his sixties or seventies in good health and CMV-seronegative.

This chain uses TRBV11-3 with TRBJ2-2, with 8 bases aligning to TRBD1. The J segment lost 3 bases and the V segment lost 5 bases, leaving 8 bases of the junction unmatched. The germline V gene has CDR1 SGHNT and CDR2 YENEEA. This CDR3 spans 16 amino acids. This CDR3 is CASSPGHRGDTGELFF. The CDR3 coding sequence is TGTGCCAGCAGCCCGGGTCACAGGGGGGACACCGGGGAGCTGTTTTTT.

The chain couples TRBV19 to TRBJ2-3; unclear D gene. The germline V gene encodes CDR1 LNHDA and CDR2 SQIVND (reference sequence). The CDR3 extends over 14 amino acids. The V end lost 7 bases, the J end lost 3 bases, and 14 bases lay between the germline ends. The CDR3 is CASKYESLTDTQYF. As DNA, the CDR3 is TGTGCCAGTAAATACGAGAGTTTGACAGATACGCAGTATTTT.

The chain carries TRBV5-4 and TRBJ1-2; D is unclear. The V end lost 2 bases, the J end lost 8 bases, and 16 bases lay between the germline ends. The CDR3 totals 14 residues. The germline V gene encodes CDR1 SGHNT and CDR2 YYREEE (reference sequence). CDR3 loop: CASSFTGRSEGYTF. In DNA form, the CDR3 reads TGTGCCAGCAGCTTCACGGGGAGGTCGGAAGGCTACACCTTC.

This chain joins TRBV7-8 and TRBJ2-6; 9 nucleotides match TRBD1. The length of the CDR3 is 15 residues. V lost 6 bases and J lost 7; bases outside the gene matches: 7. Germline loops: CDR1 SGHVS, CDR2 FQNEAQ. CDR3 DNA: TGTGCCAGCAGTCGGACAGGGGCAAGAGCCAACGTCCTGACTTTC. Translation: CASSRTGARANVLTF.

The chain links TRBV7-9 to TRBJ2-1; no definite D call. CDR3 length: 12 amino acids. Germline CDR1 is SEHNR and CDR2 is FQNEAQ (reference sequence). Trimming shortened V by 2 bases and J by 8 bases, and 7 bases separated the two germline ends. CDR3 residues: CASSLFQDEQFF. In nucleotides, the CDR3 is TGTGCCAGCAGCTTATTCCAGGATGAGCAGTTCTTC.

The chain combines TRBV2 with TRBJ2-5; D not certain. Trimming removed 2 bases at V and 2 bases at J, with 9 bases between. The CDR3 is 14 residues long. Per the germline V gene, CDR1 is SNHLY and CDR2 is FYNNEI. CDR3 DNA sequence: TGTGCCAGCAGTGAATGGTACAAGCAAGAGACCCAGTACTTC. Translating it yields CASSEWYKQETQYF.

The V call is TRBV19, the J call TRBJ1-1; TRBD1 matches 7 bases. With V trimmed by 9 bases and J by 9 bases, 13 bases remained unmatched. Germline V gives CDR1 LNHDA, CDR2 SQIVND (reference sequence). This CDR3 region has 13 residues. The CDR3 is CASKTGASEKAFF. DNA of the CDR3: TGTGCCAGCAAAACAGGGGCCTCGGAAAAAGCTTTCTTT.

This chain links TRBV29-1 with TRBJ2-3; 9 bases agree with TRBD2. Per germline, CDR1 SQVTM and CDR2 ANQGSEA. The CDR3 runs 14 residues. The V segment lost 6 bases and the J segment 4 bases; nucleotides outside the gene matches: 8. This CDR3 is CSVETSGAPDTQYF. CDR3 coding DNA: TGCAGCGTCGAGACTAGCGGTGCCCCAGATACGCAGTATTTT.

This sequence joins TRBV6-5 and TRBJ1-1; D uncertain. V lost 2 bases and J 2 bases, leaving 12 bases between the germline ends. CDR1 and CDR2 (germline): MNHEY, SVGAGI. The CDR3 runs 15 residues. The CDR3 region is CASSYGGSFNTEAFF. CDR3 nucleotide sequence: TGTGCCAGCAGTTACGGAGGAAGCTTTAACACTGAAGCTTTCTTT.